Listed below are T cell receptor beta chains from one sample, sequenced in a study of blood T cells in healthy people across ages. TCRdb re-called the 5' RACE reads with MiXCR, one entry per CDR3 protein. This sample has around 1.5 million distinct CDR3 sequences; around 59% occur once, and the top ten carry about 6.3%. The sequencing input was blood. These receptor sequences come from a man in his late teens or twenties in good health. Both conserved end residues are part of each CDR3. A D gene is named only where the DNA matches it firmly. Clone size is not always given. Where it is, it says once, few, many or a class for expanded clones.

d_gene	j_gene	v_gene	abundance	CDR3aa	CDR3nt
NA	TRBJ2-7	TRBV7-9	few	CASRIGSNNEQYF	TGTGCCAGCCGGATAGGGTCCAACAACGAGCAGTACTTC
NA	TRBJ1-6	TRBV5-1	NA	CASSLAWAEPLHF	TGCGCCAGCAGCTTGGCGTGGGCTGAACCCCTCCACTTT
NA	TRBJ2-5	TRBV4-1	few	CASSQERLETQYF	TGCGCCAGCAGCCAAGAACGGCTAGAGACCCAGTACTTC
TRBD1	TRBJ1-2	TRBV12-3/TRBV12-4	NA	CASSAEDRGSYGYTF	TGTGCCAGCAGTGCCGAGGACAGGGGAAGCTATGGCTACACCTTC
NA	TRBJ2-7	TRBV7-9	NA	CASSYDWSSYEQYF	TGTGCCAGCAGCTATGACTGGAGCTCCTACGAGCAGTACTTC
NA	TRBJ2-7	TRBV29-1	few	CSVEAGLHYEQYF	TGCAGCGTTGAGGCGGGACTTCATTACGAGCAGTACTTC
TRBD1	TRBJ1-6	TRBV6-1	NA	CASSEGTGANSPLHF	TGTGCCAGCAGTGAAGGGACAGGGGCAAATTCACCCCTCCACTTT
TRBD2	TRBJ2-1	TRBV3-1	few	CASSQYLAGDTSGGNEQFF	TGTGCCAGCAGCCAGTACCTAGCGGGAGACACCTCCGGGGGGAATGAGCAGTTCTTC
NA	TRBJ2-5	TRBV5-1	NA	CASSLGQWARETQYF	TGCGCCAGCAGCTTGGGGCAGTGGGCACGAGAGACCCAGTACTTC
TRBD2	TRBJ2-7	TRBV20-1	NA	CSARLARREQYF	TGCAGTGCGAGACTAGCGAGACGCGAGCAGTACTTC
TRBD2	TRBJ2-5	TRBV14	NA	CASSRQTSGRETQYF	TGTGCCAGCAGCCGGCAGACTAGCGGAAGGGAGACCCAGTACTTC
NA	TRBJ2-1	TRBV28	NA	CASTRTKSSYNEQFF	TGTGCCAGCACGAGGACTAAAAGCTCCTACAATGAGCAGTTCTTC
TRBD2	TRBJ2-7	TRBV20-1	few	CSARRTAGVPGYEQYF	TGCAGTGCTAGGAGGACGGCGGGAGTGCCCGGTTACGAGCAGTACTTC
TRBD2	TRBJ2-1	TRBV6-1	few	CASSDPSASGGLNEQFF	TGTGCCAGCAGTGACCCATCGGCTAGCGGGGGACTCAATGAGCAGTTCTTC
TRBD1	TRBJ2-7	TRBV20-1	NA	CSADGQGATYEQYF	TGCAGTGCGGACGGACAGGGGGCGACCTACGAGCAGTACTTC
NA	TRBJ1-2	TRBV10-3	NA	CAISESSSYGYTF	TGTGCCATCAGTGAGTCGAGTAGCTATGGCTACACCTTC
NA	TRBJ2-1	TRBV12-3/TRBV12-4	NA	CASSWSNEQFF	TGTGCCAGCAGTTGGTCCAATGAGCAGTTCTTC
TRBD2	TRBJ2-7	TRBV7-2	NA	CASSLTLAGGSYEQYF	TGTGCCAGCAGCTTAACTCTAGCGGGGGGGTCCTACGAGCAGTACTTC
TRBD2	TRBJ2-1	TRBV3-1	NA	CASSQARELPEQFF	TGTGCCAGCAGCCAAGCGCGGGAGCTCCCCGAGCAGTTCTTC
NA	TRBJ2-2	TRBV6-5	NA	CASRAGSTTGELFF	TGTGCCAGCAGGGCCGGGAGTACCACCGGGGAGCTGTTTTTT
NA	TRBJ2-7	TRBV20-1	NA	CSAHSGRSSYEQYF	TGCAGTGCCCATAGCGGTAGGAGCTCCTACGAGCAGTACTTC
NA	TRBJ2-7	TRBV6-2/TRBV6-3	NA	CANLDRSSEQYF	TGTGCCAATCTAGACCGCTCGAGCGAGCAGTACTTC
TRBD1	TRBJ2-3	TRBV29-1	NA	CSVDGTGGPTDTQYF	TGCAGCGTTGACGGGACAGGGGGACCCACAGATACGCAGTATTTT
TRBD1	TRBJ2-3	TRBV5-4	NA	CASSRRTGLTDTQYF	TGTGCCAGCAGCCGACGGACAGGGCTCACAGATACGCAGTATTTT
NA	TRBJ2-7	TRBV7-2	few	CASSLEAATYEQYF	TGTGCCAGCAGCTTAGAGGCGGCAACCTACGAGCAGTACTTC
NA	TRBJ1-2	TRBV29-1	NA	CSDESWAGGGYTF	TGCAGCGATGAATCTTGGGCGGGCGGTGGCTACACCTTC
NA	TRBJ2-5	TRBV29-1	NA	CSGPFHHWETQYF	TGCAGCGGCCCTTTCCATCATTGGGAGACCCAGTACTTC
NA	TRBJ2-1	TRBV3-1	few	CASSQNQGPNEQFF	TGTGCCAGCAGCCAGAATCAGGGTCCCAATGAGCAGTTCTTC
NA	TRBJ2-7	TRBV14	NA	CASSQVGGLNPREQYF	TGTGCCAGCAGCCAAGTTGGGGGGCTTAACCCCCGCGAGCAGTACTTC
NA	TRBJ2-5	TRBV2	NA	CASSTDSQETQYF	TGTGCCAGCAGTACGGACTCCCAAGAGACCCAGTACTTC
NA	TRBJ1-2	TRBV7-9	few	CASSFRRDPVSYTF	TGTGCCAGCAGCTTCCGCCGGGACCCAGTGAGCTACACCTTC
NA	TRBJ1-4	TRBV6-6	NA	CASSYEGNREKLFF	TGTGCCAGCAGCTATGAGGGGAATCGGGAAAAACTGTTTTTT
NA	TRBJ1-1	TRBV5-1	NA	CASSLDVVSTEAFF	TGCGCCAGCAGCTTGGATGTAGTCTCCACTGAAGCTTTCTTT
TRBD2	TRBJ2-1	TRBV7-9	NA	CASNPGGLAGNNEQFF	TGTGCCAGCAACCCCGGCGGACTAGCGGGTAACAATGAGCAGTTCTTC
TRBD2	TRBJ2-1	TRBV6-1	NA	CASSPRTSGRLNNEQFF	TGTGCCAGCAGTCCTCGGACTAGCGGGCGCCTAAACAATGAGCAGTTCTTC
TRBD2	TRBJ2-1	TRBV20-1	NA	CSARVASGRIYEQFF	TGCAGTGCTAGAGTTGCTAGCGGGAGGATTTATGAGCAGTTCTTC
NA	TRBJ2-6	TRBV7-8	few	CASSPSLSSGANVLTF	TGTGCCAGCAGCCCAAGCCTGAGCTCTGGGGCCAACGTCCTGACTTTC
NA	TRBJ1-4	TRBV29-1	NA	CSVSGGSNEKLFF	TGCAGCGTGAGTGGGGGGTCTAATGAAAAACTGTTTTTT
TRBD2	TRBJ2-1	TRBV20-1	NA	CSAGLAGGSYNEQFF	TGCAGTGCCGGACTAGCGGGGGGGTCCTACAATGAGCAGTTCTTC
TRBD2	TRBJ2-3	TRBV6-7	few	CASSITGTSGTDTQYF	TGTGCCAGCAGTATTACGGGGACTAGCGGCACAGATACGCAGTATTTT
NA	TRBJ2-4	TRBV20-1	NA	CSARDELALGIAKNIQYF	TGCAGTGCTAGAGACGAGCTAGCTTTGGGAATAGCCAAAAACATTCAGTACTTC
TRBD2	TRBJ2-1	TRBV20-1	NA	CSADSSGGRSSSLYNEQFF	TGCAGTGCAGACTCTAGCGGGGGGCGCTCATCGTCACTCTACAATGAGCAGTTCTTC
NA	TRBJ1-6	TRBV27	NA	CASSSGANSPLHF	TGTGCCAGCAGTTCGGGGGCCAATTCACCCCTCCACTTT
NA	TRBJ2-7	TRBV12-3/TRBV12-4	NA	CASSPGGSGYEQYF	TGTGCCAGCAGCCCAGGAGGGAGTGGGTACGAGCAGTACTTC
NA	TRBJ1-2	TRBV27	NA	CASSLSLQGTGYTF	TGTGCCAGCAGTTTATCGCTACAGGGAACGGGCTACACCTTC
TRBD1	TRBJ1-1	TRBV7-6	NA	CASSSPEGQIMNTEAFF	TGTGCCAGCAGCTCGCCAGAGGGACAGATCATGAACACTGAAGCTTTCTTT
TRBD2	TRBJ2-1	TRBV20-1	few	CSARAYGGVYNEQFF	TGCAGTGCTAGAGCCTACGGGGGGGTTTACAATGAGCAGTTCTTC
TRBD2	TRBJ2-7	TRBV28	NA	CASRGLAGETEQYF	TGTGCCAGCAGGGGACTAGCGGGAGAGACCGAGCAGTACTTC
TRBD2	TRBJ2-5	TRBV12-3/TRBV12-4	few	CASRQPGGEETQYF	TGTGCCAGCAGGCAACCGGGAGGGGAAGAGACCCAGTACTTC
NA	TRBJ2-1	TRBV7-9	NA	CASSLPESYNEQFF	TGTGCCAGCAGCTTACCCGAATCCTACAATGAGCAGTTCTTC
NA	TRBJ2-7	TRBV25-1	few	CASSRAVPYEQYF	TGTGCCAGCAGTCGGGCCGTACCCTACGAGCAGTACTTC
NA	TRBJ1-1	TRBV4-1	NA	CASSTIMNTEAFF	TGCGCCAGCAGCACGATCATGAACACTGAAGCTTTCTTT
TRBD2	TRBJ2-7	TRBV11-2	NA	CASSTAGTSGSYYEQYF	TGTGCCAGCAGCACAGCCGGGACTAGCGGGAGTTACTACGAGCAGTACTTC